This T cell receptor (beta chain) was observed in a study of cytomegalovirus exposure and HLA in healthy donors. Notes on the study in general: In a later analysis, most CMV-associated TCR beta chains appeared HLA-restricted.

Germline V gene sequence: CDR1 MDHEN, CDR2 SYDVKM. J lost 5 bases, V lost 5 bases, and 4 bases had no gene match. The CDR3 contains 13 residues. With respect to this clone: The antigen remains unidentified.

The PCR used 60 Vbeta and 13 Jbeta primers. Sequencing was performed with immunoSEQ multiplex PCR; in TCRdb, only in-frame clones are kept and a portion is missing. The table shows over 75,000 clones, with around 80% occurring only once. Sequencing was carried out using PBMCs. The receptor was isolated from a man between 60 and 70 years old in good health and CMV-seropositive. The rearrangement links TRBV28 to TRBJ1-2, with 8 bases matching TRBD1. The CDR3 protein is CASSRGQAYGYTF. The CDR3 DNA reads as TGTGCCAGCAGTAGGGGACAGGCTTATGGCTACACCTTC.